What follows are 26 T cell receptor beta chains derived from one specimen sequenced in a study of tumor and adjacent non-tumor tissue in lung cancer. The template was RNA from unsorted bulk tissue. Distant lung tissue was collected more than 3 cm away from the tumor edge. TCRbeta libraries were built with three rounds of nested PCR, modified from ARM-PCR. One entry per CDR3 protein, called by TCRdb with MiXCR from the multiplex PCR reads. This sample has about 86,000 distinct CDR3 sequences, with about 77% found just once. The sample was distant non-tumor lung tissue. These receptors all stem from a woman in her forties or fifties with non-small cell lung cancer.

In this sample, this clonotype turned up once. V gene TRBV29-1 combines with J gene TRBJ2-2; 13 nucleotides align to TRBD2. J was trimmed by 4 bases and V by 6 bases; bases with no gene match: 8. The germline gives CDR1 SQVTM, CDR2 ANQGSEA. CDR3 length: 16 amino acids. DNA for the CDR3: TGCAGCGTGATAACTAGCGGGAGGGAGGGCACCGGGGAGCTGTTTTTT. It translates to CSVITSGREGTGELFF.

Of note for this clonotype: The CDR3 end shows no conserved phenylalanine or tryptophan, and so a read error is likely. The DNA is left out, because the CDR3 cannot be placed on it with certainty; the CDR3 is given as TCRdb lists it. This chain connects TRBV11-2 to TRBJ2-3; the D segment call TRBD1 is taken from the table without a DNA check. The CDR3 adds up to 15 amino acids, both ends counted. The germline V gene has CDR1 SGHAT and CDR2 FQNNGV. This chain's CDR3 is CASSIGPPGDHTRYS.

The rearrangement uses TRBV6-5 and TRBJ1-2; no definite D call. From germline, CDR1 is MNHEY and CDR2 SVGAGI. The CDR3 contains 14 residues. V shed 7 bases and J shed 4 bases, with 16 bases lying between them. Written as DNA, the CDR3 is TGTGCCAGCAACGGGCCAGTGTGGGGCTATGGCTACACCTTC. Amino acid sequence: CASNGPVWGYGYTF.

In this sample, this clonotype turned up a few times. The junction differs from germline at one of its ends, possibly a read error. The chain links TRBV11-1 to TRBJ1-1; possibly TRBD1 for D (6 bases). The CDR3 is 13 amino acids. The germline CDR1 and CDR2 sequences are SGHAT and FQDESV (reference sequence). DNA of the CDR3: TGTGCCAGCAGCCCACCGGGGGACACAGAAGCTTCCTTT. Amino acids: CASSPPGDTEASF.

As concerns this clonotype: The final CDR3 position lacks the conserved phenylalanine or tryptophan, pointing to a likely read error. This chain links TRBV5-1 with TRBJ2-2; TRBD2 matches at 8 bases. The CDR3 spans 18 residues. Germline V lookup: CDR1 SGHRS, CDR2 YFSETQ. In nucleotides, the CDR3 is TGCGCCAGCAGCTTCAGCCTAGCGGGCCCAACGAATACCGGGGAACTGTTTTCT. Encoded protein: CASSFSLAGPTNTGELFS.

The CDR3 nucleotides are TGCAGTGCTAGAGATTCCCGGTCTAGCACAGATACGCAGTATTTT. This sequence encodes CSARDSRSSTDTQYF. This chain joins TRBV20-1 and TRBJ2-3; D unresolved. Deletions cut 0 bases from V and 0 bases from J, with 10 bases between. The CDR3 covers 15 residues. Looked up from germline, CDR1 is DFQATT and CDR2 is SNEGSKA (reference sequence).

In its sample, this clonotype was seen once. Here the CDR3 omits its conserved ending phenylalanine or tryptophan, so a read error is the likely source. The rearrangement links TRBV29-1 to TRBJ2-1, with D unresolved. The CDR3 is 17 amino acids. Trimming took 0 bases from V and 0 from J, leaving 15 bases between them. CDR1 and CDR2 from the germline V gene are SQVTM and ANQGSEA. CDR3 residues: CSVEDLERWSSYNEQFI. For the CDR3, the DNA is TGCAGCGTTGAAGATCTAGAGAGGTGGAGCTCCTACAATGAGCAGTTCATC.

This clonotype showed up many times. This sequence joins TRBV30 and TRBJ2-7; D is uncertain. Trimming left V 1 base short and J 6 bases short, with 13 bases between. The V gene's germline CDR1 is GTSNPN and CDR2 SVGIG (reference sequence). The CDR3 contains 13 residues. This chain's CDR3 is CAWSGRLVGEQYF. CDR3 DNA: TGTGCCTGGAGTGGGCGCCTGGTGGGCGAGCAGTACTTC.

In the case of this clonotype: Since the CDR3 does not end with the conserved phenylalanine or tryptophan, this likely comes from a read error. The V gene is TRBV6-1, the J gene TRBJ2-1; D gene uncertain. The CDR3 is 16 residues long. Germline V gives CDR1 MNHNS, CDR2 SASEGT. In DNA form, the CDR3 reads TGTGCCAGCTGTGAGACCGCGGAGAGCTCCTACAATGAGCAGTTCCTC. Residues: CASCETAESSYNEQFL.

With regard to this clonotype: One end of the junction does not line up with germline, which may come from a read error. The CDR3 DNA reads as TGTGCCACCAGTGATTTCCGATCGGCGGGAAGGAACACCAGGGAGCTGTTTTTT. Translated, it gives CATSDFRSAGRNTRELFF. The V and J genes are TRBV24-1 and TRBJ2-2; D perhaps matches TRBD2 (6 bases). The germline V gene has CDR1 KGHDR and CDR2 SFDVKD. This CDR3 contains 18 residues.

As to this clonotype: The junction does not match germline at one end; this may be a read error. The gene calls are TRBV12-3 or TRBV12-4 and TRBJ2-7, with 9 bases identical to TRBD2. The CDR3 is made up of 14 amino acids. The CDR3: CASTLGGREFEQYF. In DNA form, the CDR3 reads TGTGCCAGCACTTTAGGCGGGAGGGAGTTCGAGCAATACTTC.

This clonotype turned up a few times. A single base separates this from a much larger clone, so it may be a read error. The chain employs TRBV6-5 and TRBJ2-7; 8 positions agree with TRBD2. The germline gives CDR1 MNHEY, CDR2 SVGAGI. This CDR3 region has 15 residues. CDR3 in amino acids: CTSTALGGGQGEQYF. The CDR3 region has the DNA TGTACCAGCACCGCACTCGGCGGGGGGCAAGGAGAGCAGTACTTC.

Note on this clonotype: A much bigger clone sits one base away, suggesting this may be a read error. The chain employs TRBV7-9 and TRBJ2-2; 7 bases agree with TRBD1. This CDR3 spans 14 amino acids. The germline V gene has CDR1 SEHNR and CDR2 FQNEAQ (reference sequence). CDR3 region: CASSVQGNTGKLFF. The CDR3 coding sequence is TGTGCCAGCAGCGTACAGGGGAACACCGGGAAGCTGTTTTTT.

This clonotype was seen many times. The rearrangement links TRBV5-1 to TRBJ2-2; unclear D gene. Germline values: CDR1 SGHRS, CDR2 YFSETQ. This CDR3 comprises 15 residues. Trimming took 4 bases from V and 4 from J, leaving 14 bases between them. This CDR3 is CASSIRLAATGELFF. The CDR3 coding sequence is TGCGCCAGCAGCATCCGCCTCGCGGCCACCGGGGAGCTGTTTTTT.

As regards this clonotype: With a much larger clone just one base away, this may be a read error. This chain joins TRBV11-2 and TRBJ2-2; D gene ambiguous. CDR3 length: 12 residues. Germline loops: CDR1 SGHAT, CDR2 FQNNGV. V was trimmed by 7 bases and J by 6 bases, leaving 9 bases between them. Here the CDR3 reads CASTSLAGELFF. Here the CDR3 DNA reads TGTGCCAGCACCTCCCTCGCCGGGGAGCTGTTTTTT.

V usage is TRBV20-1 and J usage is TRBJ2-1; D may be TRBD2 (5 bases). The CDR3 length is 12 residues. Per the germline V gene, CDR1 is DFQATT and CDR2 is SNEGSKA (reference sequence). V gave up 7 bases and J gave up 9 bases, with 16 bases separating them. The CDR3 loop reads CSVQLVSGEQFF. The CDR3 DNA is TGCAGTGTTCAACTAGTGTCTGGTGAGCAGTTCTTC.

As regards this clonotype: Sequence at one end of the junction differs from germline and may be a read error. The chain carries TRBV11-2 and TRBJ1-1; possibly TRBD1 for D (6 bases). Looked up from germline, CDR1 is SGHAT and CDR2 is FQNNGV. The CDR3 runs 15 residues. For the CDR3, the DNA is TGTGCGAGCAGCTTAGAGCTGGGGGCGAACACTGAAGCTCTCTTT. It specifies CASSLELGANTEALF.

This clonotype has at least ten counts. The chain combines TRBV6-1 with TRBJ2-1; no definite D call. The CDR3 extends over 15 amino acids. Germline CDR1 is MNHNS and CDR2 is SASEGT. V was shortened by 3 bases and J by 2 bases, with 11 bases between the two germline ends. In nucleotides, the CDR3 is TGTGCCAGCAGTGATAGCTTTGCCACCTACAATGAGCAGTTCTTC. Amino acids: CASSDSFATYNEQFF.

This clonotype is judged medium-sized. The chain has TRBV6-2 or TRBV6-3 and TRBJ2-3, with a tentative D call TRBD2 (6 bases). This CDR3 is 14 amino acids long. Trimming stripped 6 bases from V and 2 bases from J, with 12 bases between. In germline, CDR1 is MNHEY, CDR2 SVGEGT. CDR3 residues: CASSYSGVTDTQYF. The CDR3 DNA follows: TGTGCCAGCAGCTATAGCGGTGTCACAGATACGCAGTATTTT.

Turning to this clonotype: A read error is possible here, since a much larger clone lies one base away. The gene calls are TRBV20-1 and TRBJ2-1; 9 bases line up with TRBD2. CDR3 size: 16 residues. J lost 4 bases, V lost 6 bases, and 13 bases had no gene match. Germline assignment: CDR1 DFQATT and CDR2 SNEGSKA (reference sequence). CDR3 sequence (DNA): TGCAGTGCGATCCCCCTATGTAGCGGGAGTTACAATGAGCAGTTCTTC. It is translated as CSAIPLCSGSYNEQFF.

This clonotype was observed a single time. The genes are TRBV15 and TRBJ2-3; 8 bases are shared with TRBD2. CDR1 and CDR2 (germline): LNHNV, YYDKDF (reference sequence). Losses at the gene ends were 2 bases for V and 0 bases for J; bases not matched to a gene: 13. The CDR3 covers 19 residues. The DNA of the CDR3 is TGTGCCACCAGCAGACGAATAGCGGGATTTTTTTCTAGCACAGATACGCAGTATTTT. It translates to CATSRRIAGFFSSTDTQYF.

The CDR3 loop is CSVEGTPTTLESEAFF. CDR3 sequence (DNA): TGCAGCGTTGAAGGGACCCCGACCACTTTAGAATCTGAAGCTTTCTTT. The chain combines TRBV29-1 with TRBJ1-1; no firm D call. Germline V gene sequence: CDR1 SQVTM, CDR2 ANQGSEA. CDR3 length equals 16 residues. V was cut by 1 base and J by 6 bases, with 21 bases left in between.

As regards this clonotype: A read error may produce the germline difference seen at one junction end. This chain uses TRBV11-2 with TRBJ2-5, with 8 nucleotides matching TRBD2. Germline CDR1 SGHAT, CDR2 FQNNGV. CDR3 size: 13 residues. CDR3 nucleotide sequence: TGTACCAGTAGCTTAGAGGCTAGCGGGCGATTGTACTTC. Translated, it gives CTSSLEASGRLYF.

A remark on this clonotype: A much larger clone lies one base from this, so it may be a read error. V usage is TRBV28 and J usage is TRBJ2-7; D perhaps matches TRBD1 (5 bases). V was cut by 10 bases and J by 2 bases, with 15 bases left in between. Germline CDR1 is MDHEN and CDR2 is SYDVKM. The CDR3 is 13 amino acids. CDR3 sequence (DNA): TGTGCCAACTTTAGGCAGGGCACCTACGAGCAGTACTTC. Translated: CANFRQGTYEQYF.

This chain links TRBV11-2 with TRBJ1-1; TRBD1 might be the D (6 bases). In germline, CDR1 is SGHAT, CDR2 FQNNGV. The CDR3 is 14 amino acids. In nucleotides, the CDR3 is TGTGATAGCAGCTTCCTCCCCCAGGGGACTGAAGCTTTCTTT. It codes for CDSSFLPQGTEAFF.

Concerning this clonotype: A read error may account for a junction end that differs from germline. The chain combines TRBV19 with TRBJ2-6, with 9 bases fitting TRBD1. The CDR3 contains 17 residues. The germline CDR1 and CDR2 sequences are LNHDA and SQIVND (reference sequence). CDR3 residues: CASSGDRAGSGASVLTF. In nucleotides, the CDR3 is TGTGCCAGTAGTGGGGACAGGGCGGGGTCTGGGGCCAGCGTCCTGACTTTC.